This is a list of T cell receptor beta chains from one sample in a study. TCRdb passed the RT-PCR reads through MiXCR, listing each CDR3 protein once. The sample consists of more than 600,000 distinct CDR3 sequences, approximately 15% of them appearing once. Specimen: memory CD4+ T cells from blood. These receptor sequences come from a female donor in good health, serving as a healthy control. CDR3s include the opening cysteine and the closing phenylalanine or tryptophan. D genes are given only for firm matches. Some rows have no size entry. The others give once, few or many, or a class for an expanded clone.

d_gene: -; j_gene: TRBJ1-5; abundance: -; v_gene: TRBV24-1; len: 14; CDR3nt: TGTGCCACCAGTGATTCCAGGGACGGTCAGCCCCAGCATTTT; CDR3aa: CATSDSRDGQPQHF
d_gene: -; j_gene: TRBJ1-1; abundance: many; v_gene: TRBV4-3; len: 15; CDR3nt: TGCGCCAGCAGCCCTCAGAGGGATCGGGGCGCTGAAGCTTTCTTT; CDR3aa: CASSPQRDRGAEAFF
d_gene: -; j_gene: TRBJ1-5; abundance: few; v_gene: TRBV5-1; len: 15; CDR3nt: TGCGCCAGCAGCTTGGGGGACAACAGCAATCAGCCCCAGCATTTT; CDR3aa: CASSLGDNSNQPQHF
d_gene: TRBD2; j_gene: TRBJ2-5; abundance: -; v_gene: TRBV3-1; len: 16; CDR3nt: TGTGCCAGCAGCCAACCGGGACTAGCGGGATCAGAGACCCAGTACTTC; CDR3aa: CASSQPGLAGSETQYF
d_gene: -; j_gene: TRBJ2-1; abundance: many; v_gene: TRBV27; len: 15; CDR3nt: TGTGCCAGCAGTCGCCCCGTGGTGGGGGCCCACGAGCAGTTCTTC; CDR3aa: CASSRPVVGAHEQFF
d_gene: TRBD2; j_gene: TRBJ2-1; abundance: few; v_gene: TRBV4-2; len: 16; CDR3nt: TGTGCCAGCAGCCAAGATCGGGGGGGCTCCTACAATGAGCAGTTCTTC; CDR3aa: CASSQDRGGSYNEQFF
d_gene: TRBD2; j_gene: TRBJ2-7; abundance: many; v_gene: TRBV28; len: 17; CDR3nt: TGTGCCAGCAGTTCGGTCGGGACTAGCGGGCTCTCCTACGAGCAGTACTTC; CDR3aa: CASSSVGTSGLSYEQYF
d_gene: TRBD1; j_gene: TRBJ2-2; abundance: few; v_gene: TRBV5-5; len: 16; CDR3nt: TGTGCCAGCAGACCCGGGACAGGGGGCTGGACCGGGGAGCTGTTTTTT; CDR3aa: CASRPGTGGWTGELFF
d_gene: -; j_gene: TRBJ1-2; abundance: -; v_gene: TRBV20-1; len: 15; CDR3nt: TGCAGTGCCCGCCTCGAGGGGGGATTGAAGGATGGCTACACCTTC; CDR3aa: CSARLEGGLKDGYTF
d_gene: TRBD2; j_gene: TRBJ2-2; abundance: few; v_gene: TRBV20-1; len: 16; CDR3nt: TGCAGTGCTAGGGATAGGGTTGCTAGCGGCACCGGGGAGCTGTTTTTT; CDR3aa: CSARDRVASGTGELFF
d_gene: -; j_gene: TRBJ2-7; abundance: -; v_gene: TRBV5-6; len: 15; CDR3nt: TGTGCCAGCAGCTTGAACGCAGGAGCATTGTACGAGCAGTACTTC; CDR3aa: CASSLNAGALYEQYF
d_gene: -; j_gene: TRBJ1-5; abundance: -; v_gene: TRBV10-3; len: 15; CDR3nt: TGTGCCATCAGTGAGTCGAAGATAAGCAATCAGCCCCAGCATTTT; CDR3aa: CAISESKISNQPQHF
d_gene: -; j_gene: TRBJ1-5; abundance: many; v_gene: TRBV5-5; len: 15; CDR3nt: TGTGCCAGCAGGCTGGGGAGGATCAGCAATCAGCCCCAGCATTTT; CDR3aa: CASRLGRISNQPQHF
d_gene: TRBD1; j_gene: TRBJ2-1; abundance: -; v_gene: TRBV6-1; len: 14; CDR3nt: TGTGCCAGCAGTGCAGGACAGGGCCCCAATGAGCAGTTCTTC; CDR3aa: CASSAGQGPNEQFF
d_gene: -; j_gene: TRBJ2-3; abundance: -; v_gene: TRBV9; len: 16; CDR3nt: TGTGCCAGCAGCCTTCGGTACGGAGAACGTTTAGATACGCAGTATTTT; CDR3aa: CASSLRYGERLDTQYF
d_gene: TRBD1; j_gene: TRBJ2-2; abundance: -; v_gene: TRBV10-3; len: 14; CDR3nt: TGTGCCATCAGTGATGGACAGGGGGCAATTTCGGTGTTTTTT; CDR3aa: CAISDGQGAISVFF
d_gene: -; j_gene: TRBJ2-7; abundance: few; v_gene: TRBV7-2; len: 13; CDR3nt: TGTGCCAGCAGCCCACAACCCTGGGGGGAGCAGTACTTC; CDR3aa: CASSPQPWGEQYF
d_gene: TRBD1; j_gene: TRBJ1-1; abundance: many; v_gene: TRBV15; len: 14; CDR3nt: TGTGCCACCAGCAGAGGACAGGGGTTCGGGTTAGCTTTCTTT; CDR3aa: CATSRGQGFGLAFF
d_gene: TRBD1; j_gene: TRBJ1-6; abundance: -; v_gene: TRBV2; len: 14; CDR3nt: TGTGCCAGCAGTGGGGACAGTGATTTTTCACCCCTCCACTTT; CDR3aa: CASSGDSDFSPLHF
d_gene: TRBD1; j_gene: TRBJ2-3; abundance: few; v_gene: TRBV5-1; len: 16; CDR3nt: TGCGCCAGCAGCTTGGGGACAGGGAGTGTCCTGGATACGCAGTATTTT; CDR3aa: CASSLGTGSVLDTQYF
d_gene: TRBD2; j_gene: TRBJ2-7; abundance: few; v_gene: TRBV28; len: 14; CDR3nt: TGTGCCACCATAAGCGGGAGAGTTCCCTACGAGCAGTACTTC; CDR3aa: CATISGRVPYEQYF
d_gene: TRBD2; j_gene: TRBJ2-3; abundance: many; v_gene: TRBV6-5; len: 15; CDR3nt: TGTGCCAGCAGCCCAGCGGGAGGCAGCACAGATACGCAGTATTTT; CDR3aa: CASSPAGGSTDTQYF
d_gene: -; j_gene: TRBJ2-5; abundance: few; v_gene: TRBV27; len: 14; CDR3nt: TGTGCCAGCAGTTTATCATGGGGCTCTGAGACCCAGTACTTC; CDR3aa: CASSLSWGSETQYF
d_gene: -; j_gene: TRBJ1-3; abundance: few; v_gene: TRBV5-1; len: 16; CDR3nt: TGCGCCAGCAGCTTGAGCATGGGTTCTACTGGAAACACCATATATTTT; CDR3aa: CASSLSMGSTGNTIYF
d_gene: TRBD1; j_gene: TRBJ1-5; abundance: many; v_gene: TRBV12-3/TRBV12-4; len: 14; CDR3nt: TGTGCCAGCAGTTGGGACAGGGCGAATCAGCCCCAGCATTTT; CDR3aa: CASSWDRANQPQHF
d_gene: -; j_gene: TRBJ2-5; abundance: few; v_gene: TRBV6-5; len: 13; CDR3nt: TGTGCCAGCAGTTACGGAGGGGCAGAGACCCAGTACTTC; CDR3aa: CASSYGGAETQYF
d_gene: TRBD2; j_gene: TRBJ2-1; abundance: -; v_gene: TRBV7-3; len: 16; CDR3nt: TGTGCCAGCAGCTTACGCGGGACTAGCAGTGACAATGAGCAGTTCTTC; CDR3aa: CASSLRGTSSDNEQFF
d_gene: TRBD2; j_gene: TRBJ2-3; abundance: -; v_gene: TRBV20-1; len: 14; CDR3nt: TGCAGTGCTGGGCCTAGCGGGAGAACAGATACGCAGTATTTT; CDR3aa: CSAGPSGRTDTQYF
d_gene: -; j_gene: TRBJ2-5; abundance: many; v_gene: TRBV12-3/TRBV12-4; len: 12; CDR3nt: TGTGCCAGCAGTTTCACTCAAGAGACCCAGTACTTC; CDR3aa: CASSFTQETQYF